The 20 T cell receptor beta chains listed next were all sequenced from one sample in a study of T-cell memory formation after mild COVID-19 (dated by TCRdb to 2020 to 2022). Library preparation employed 5' RACE. Instrument on record: Illumina NovaSeq 6000. TCRdb reprocessed the public reads (quality trimming at Q25 with fastp, clone calling with MiXCR) and kept in-frame beta chains. Each entry is one CDR3 protein sequence, shown with its most common DNA and genes. Within this sample are just over 150,000 distinct CDR3 sequences, with roughly 28% of them counted one time only. More than 10% of the sample comes from the top ten. Sequencing was carried out using PBMCs or a T cell subset sorted from them (not recorded which). The receptors shown here come from an adult woman who had mild COVID-19 (a few samples of this study predate the infection). The sample titles of this study are shuffled in the database, so cell type and time point are left out; the donor was told from shared clones.

This clonotype was counted only a few times. V is TRBV6-5 and J is TRBJ2-3, with TRBD2 matching 10 bases. V lost 8 bases to trimming and J lost 1 base; unmatched junction nucleotides: 3. This CDR3 has 14 residues. In germline, CDR1 is MNHEY, CDR2 SVGAGI. The CDR3 DNA sequence: TGTGCCAGCCAGGGACTAGCGCGCACAGATACGCAGTATTTT. It codes for CASQGLARTDTQYF.

This chain joins TRBV5-1 and TRBJ2-7, with 9 nucleotides matching TRBD2. V shed 0 bases, J shed 4 bases, and the junction held 5 bases outside the gene matches. This CDR3 is built from 15 residues. Germline V gene data show CDR1 as SGHRS and CDR2 as YFSETQ. The CDR3 nucleotides read TGCGCCAGCAGCTTGGTAGGCGGGGGGGTATACGAGCAGTACTTC. It is translated as CASSLVGGGVYEQYF.

The chain employs TRBV27 and TRBJ2-7; the match to TRBD1 covers 8 bases. The CDR3 extends over 15 amino acids. Germline lookup yields CDR1 MNHEY and CDR2 SMNVEV (reference sequence). V lost 6 bases to trimming and J lost 3 bases; unmatched junction nucleotides: 10. CDR3 bases: TGTGCCAGCAGCCCCGCGCGACAGGGGAACTACGAGCAGTACTTC. Translating it yields CASSPARQGNYEQYF.

The CDR3 nucleotides are TGTGCCAGCAGCCAGGGGCGGAATAATGAAAAACTGTTTTTT. Translated: CASSQGRNNEKLFF. This sequence joins TRBV6-5 and TRBJ1-4; D perhaps matches TRBD1 (6 bases). The CDR3 extends over 14 amino acids. Germline V gene lookup returns CDR1 MNHEY and CDR2 SVGAGI. The V end lost 6 bases, the J end lost 4 bases, and 12 bases lay between the germline ends.

The chain has TRBV13 and TRBJ2-3; TRBD2 aligns across 13 bases. The V gene's germline CDR1 is PRHDT and CDR2 FYEKMQ (reference sequence). This CDR3 has 14 amino acids. Trimming took 4 bases from V and 14 from J; bases not matched to a gene: 9. The CDR3 is CASSSWTSGGLTYF. The CDR3 coding sequence is TGTGCCAGCAGCTCGTGGACTAGCGGGGGCCTCACGTATTTT.

This clonotype was counted once. The J gene is TRBJ1-1, the V gene TRBV7-2; TRBD1 is a possible D gene (5 bases). The germline gives CDR1 SGHTA, CDR2 FQGNSA. This CDR3 contains 15 residues. With 7 bases removed from V and 1 base from J, the gap between germline ends came to 16 bases. The CDR3 loop is CASNRGGDRNTEAFF. The CDR3 nucleotides read TGTGCCAGCAACAGAGGAGGGGATAGGAACACTGAAGCTTTCTTT.

The rearrangement links TRBV2 to TRBJ2-1, with 8 bases fitting TRBD1. With V trimmed by 3 bases and J by 4 bases, 2 bases remained unmatched. Germline loops: CDR1 SNHLY, CDR2 FYNNEI. The CDR3 spans 14 residues. CDR3: CASSDDRGYNEQFF. CDR3 in DNA: TGTGCCAGCAGTGACGACAGGGGATACAATGAGCAGTTCTTC.

J is TRBJ2-7 and V is TRBV5-1; 8 bases align to TRBD1. V dropped 0 bases and J dropped 7; count of bases not matched to a gene: 3. This CDR3 is built from 13 residues. CDR1 is SGHRS and CDR2 is YFSETQ in the germline V gene. The CDR3 here is CASSLVGTGEQYF. DNA of the CDR3: TGCGCCAGCAGCTTGGTTGGGACAGGAGAGCAGTACTTC.

The rearrangement uses TRBV20-1 and TRBJ2-7; no definite D call. The CDR3 consists of 12 residues. Germline V gives CDR1 DFQATT, CDR2 SNEGSKA (reference sequence). V lost 2 bases to trimming and J lost 3 bases, with 8 bases between them. The chain's CDR3 is CSARPKGYEQYF. The CDR3 bases are TGCAGTGCTAGACCTAAGGGCTACGAGCAGTACTTC.

The table lists this clonotype with a few counts. The chain employs TRBV7-2 and TRBJ2-3, with 8 bases lining up with TRBD2. V gave up 3 bases and J gave up 5 bases; unmatched junction bases: 7. Germline V gene data show CDR1 as SGHTA and CDR2 as FQGNSA. The CDR3 is 15 residues long. CDR3 DNA sequence: TGTGCCAGCAGCTTGGGGGGAGCGGGAGAAGATACGCAGTATTTT. It is translated as CASSLGGAGEDTQYF. Together with reference TRBV7-2 and TRBJ2-3, the CDR3 gives the full variable domain: GAGVSQSPSNKVTEKGKDVELRCDPISGHTALYWYRQSLGQGLEFLIYFQGNSAPDKSGLPSDRFSAERTGGSVSTLTIQRTQQEDSAVYLCASSLGGAGEDTQYFGPGTRLTVL.

At least ten counts were recorded for this clonotype. This chain joins TRBV4-2 and TRBJ2-3; 11 bases are shared with TRBD2. Germline V gives CDR1 LGHNA, CDR2 YNFKEQ. The J segment lost 1 base and the V segment lost 0 bases, leaving 3 bases of the junction unmatched. The CDR3 consists of 17 residues. The CDR3 reads CASSQDQTSGGTDTQYF. The CDR3, as DNA: TGTGCCAGCAGCCAAGATCAGACTAGCGGGGGCACAGATACGCAGTATTTT.

V usage is TRBV7-1 and J usage is TRBJ2-2, with a tentative D call TRBD2 (5 bases). TRBV7-1 is placed among ORFs of uncertain function. Between the trimmed V and J ends, which lost 9 bases and 10 bases, there was a span of 12 bases. The CDR3 covers 11 residues. This chain's CDR3 is CARGGPTELFF. The CDR3 nucleotides are TGTGCCAGAGGCGGGCCGACGGAGCTGTTTTTT.

Only one count was recorded for this clonotype. This chain links TRBV20-1 with TRBJ2-7; TRBD2 aligns across 10 bases. Trimming took 3 bases from V and 5 from J; bases not matched to a gene: 4. There are 13 residues in the CDR3. The germline V gene has CDR1 DFQATT and CDR2 SNEGSKA (reference sequence). CDR3 in DNA: TGCAGTGCTAGCCTAGCGGGAGCCCACGAGCAGTACTTC. Amino acid sequence: CSASLAGAHEQYF.

This clonotype appeared a few times. The V and J genes are TRBV3-1 and TRBJ2-1; D is unclear. Trimming pared 5 bases from V and 4 bases from J, leaving 18 bases between. This CDR3 has 16 residues. Germline V gene data show CDR1 as LGHDT and CDR2 as YNNKEL (reference sequence). The CDR3 spells CASSATGLGPYNEQFF. As DNA, the CDR3 is TGTGCCAGCAGCGCAACTGGCCTCGGGCCTTACAATGAGCAGTTCTTC.

V and J are TRBV9 and TRBJ1-2, with TRBD1 as a possible D gene (5 bases). The germline gives CDR1 SGDLS, CDR2 YYNGEE. V lost 1 base and J lost 6, with 13 bases in between. This CDR3 has 14 residues. The CDR3 DNA follows: TGTGCCAGCAGCGTACAGGGTATAGGAGATGGCTACACCTTC. This sequence encodes CASSVQGIGDGYTF. Using reference TRBV9 and TRBJ1-2 for the parts outside the CDR3, the full variable domain is DSGVTQTPKHLITATGQRVTLRCSPRSGDLSVYWYQQSLDQGLQFLIQYYNGEERAKGNILERFSAQQFPDLHSELNLSSLELGDSALYFCASSVQGIGDGYTFGSGTRLTVV.

V gene TRBV6-1 combines with J gene TRBJ2-3; D may be TRBD2 (6 bases). Germline CDR1 MNHNS, CDR2 SASEGT. Trimming shortened V by 4 bases and J by 0 bases, and 17 bases separated the two germline ends. This CDR3 is built from 17 residues. The CDR3 region has the DNA TGTGCCAGCAGTGGCCTATCTAGCGTCTCTAGCACAGATACGCAGTATTTT. Protein product: CASSGLSSVSSTDTQYF.

The gene calls are TRBV6-1 and TRBJ2-7; D tentatively reads TRBD1 or TRBD2 (5 bases each). The CDR3 contains 15 residues. Per germline, CDR1 MNHNS and CDR2 SASEGT. Trimming cost V 6 bases and J 0 bases, with 15 bases left between them. CDR3 nucleotides: TGTGCCAGCAGACGTGGGGGATTTCGCTCCTACGAGCAGTACTTC. It translates to CASRRGGFRSYEQYF.

This clonotype was detected only a few times. V and J are TRBV6-1 and TRBJ1-2; D not certain. Germline V gene sequence: CDR1 MNHNS, CDR2 SASEGT. CDR3 length: 20 residues. V was trimmed by 2 bases and J by 3 bases, leaving 28 bases between them. CDR3 region: CASSETESTTLTPWHYGYTF. The CDR3 DNA follows: TGTGCCAGCAGTGAAACCGAGTCCACGACCCTGACCCCCTGGCACTATGGCTACACCTTC.

In its sample, this clonotype was seen many times. The chain has TRBV2 and TRBJ2-1, with no clear D. Germline V CDR1 and CDR2: SNHLY, FYNNEI. This CDR3 is 11 amino acids long. Trimming shortened V by 6 bases and J by 5 bases, and 5 bases separated the two germline ends. The CDR3 here is CASSENNEQFF. Here the CDR3 DNA reads TGTGCCAGCAGCGAGAACAATGAGCAGTTCTTC.

This clonotype occurred a few times. The chain recombines TRBV20-1 with TRBJ2-7; 7 bases map to TRBD1. Trimming cost V 6 bases and J 3 bases; bases outside gene matches: 11. Germline V lookup: CDR1 DFQATT, CDR2 SNEGSKA (reference sequence). The CDR3 has 14 residues. The CDR3 here is CSADRQGTRYEQYF. The CDR3, as DNA: TGCAGTGCCGACCGACAGGGTACTCGCTACGAGCAGTACTTC.